This T cell receptor (beta chain) stems from a study of blood T cell repertoires in COVID-19. Looking at the study overall: Samples representing acute and convalescent COVID-19 were sourced from the United States, Italy and Spain.

There are a few counts of this clone. The data were produced by immunoSEQ multiplex PCR, yet TCRdb's version contains in-frame clones alone and is incomplete. The repertoire includes under 450,000 clones, approximately 77% of them detected once, and 0.85% to 1.3% sits in the top ten. The CDR3 is made up of 15 amino acids. Trimming removed 1 base at V and 3 bases at J, with 10 bases between. The germline V gene encodes CDR1 SGHRS and CDR2 YFSETQ. J is TRBJ2-2 and V is TRBV5-1, with D possibly TRBD1 on 6 matching bases. The sequence was collected from a human donor with acute or convalescent COVID-19. The donor label of this sample is uncertain. Sequencing input: peripheral blood. CDR3 nucleotide sequence: TGCGCCAGCAGCTTGAACAGGGAATACACCGGGGAGCTGTTTTTT. Translating gives CASSLNREYTGELFF.